The entry below describes one T cell receptor beta chain. Losses at the gene ends were 5 bases for V and 8 bases for J; bases not matched to a gene: 14. CDR3 size: 15 residues. Germline assignment: CDR1 MNHEY and CDR2 SVGAGI. The data were taken from a study of cytomegalovirus exposure and HLA in healthy donors. PCR involved 60 Vbeta and 13 Jbeta primers. Libraries were prepared by immunoSEQ multiplex PCR; TCRdb keeps only in-frame clonotypes and omits some of them. This sample has some 140,000 clones, with 80% found just once. Sequencing was performed on PBMCs. This chain joins TRBV6-5 and TRBJ1-2; the match to TRBD1 covers 7 bases. The sequence was obtained from a man aged 30-40 years in good health. CDR3 in amino acids: CASSGPTGWGNGYTF. The DNA of the CDR3 is TGTGCCAGCAGTGGACCGACAGGGTGGGGTAACGGCTACACCTTC.